Each of the 27 T cell receptor beta chains below was sequenced from the same sample in a study of memory CD4+ T cells and cytomegalovirus serostatus. Single viable CD3+CD4+CD8-CD45RO+ cells were sorted as the memory CD4+ T cells. Data came from immunoSEQ multiplex PCR; TCRdb stores just in-frame clones and leaves some out. The data contain tens of thousands of clones, 70% to 85% of them seen just once; the ten biggest clones take up about 2.6%. Input material: memory CD4+ T cells from blood. These receptor sequences come from an adult in good health and CMV-seropositive.

V gene TRBV28 combines with J gene TRBJ1-2, with 8 bases lining up with TRBD1. The CDR3 runs 12 residues. From germline, CDR1 is MDHEN and CDR2 SYDVKM. With 10 bases clipped from V and 7 bases from J, the junction kept 8 bases outside the gene matches. CDR3 in amino acids: CATDREFGGYTF. CDR3 nucleotide sequence: TGTGCCACGGACAGGGAGTTCGGTGGCTACACCTTC.

This clone has only one observation. The chain couples TRBV19 to TRBJ1-2; 8 nucleotides align to TRBD1. V lost 7 bases and J lost 0; bases outside the gene matches: 7. This CDR3 contains 15 residues. Germline V gene data show CDR1 as LNHDA and CDR2 as SQIVND (reference sequence). The CDR3 loop reads CASNDDRGANYGYTF. In DNA form, the CDR3 reads TGTGCCAGTAATGACGACAGGGGAGCTAACTATGGCTACACCTTC.

The rearrangement joins TRBV7-8 to TRBJ1-1; D gene unclear. Trimming cost V 6 bases and J 3 bases, with 8 bases left between them. CDR3 length: 12 amino acids. Per germline, CDR1 SGHVS and CDR2 FQNEAQ. CDR3 in DNA: TGTGCCAGCAGGCCACAAGACACTGAAGCTTTCTTT. It translates to CASRPQDTEAFF.

The DNA for the CDR3 is TGTGCCAGTAAGTCCAATACAGGGACTTATCAGCCCCAGCATTTT. This gives the protein CASKSNTGTYQPQHF. The chain has TRBV19 and TRBJ1-5, with D possibly TRBD1 on 6 matching bases. The CDR3 is made up of 15 amino acids. CDR1 is LNHDA and CDR2 is SQIVND in the germline V gene (reference sequence). Deletions cut 7 bases from V and 5 bases from J, with 18 bases between.

The chain employs TRBV30 and TRBJ2-5; TRBD1 might be the D (6 bases). V was cut by 8 bases and J by 2 bases, with 9 bases left in between. The CDR3 is 11 amino acids. The germline V gene encodes CDR1 GTSNPN and CDR2 SVGIG (reference sequence). DNA for the CDR3: TGTGCCGGGGGCGGACAAGAGACCCAGTACTTC. It translates to CAGGGQETQYF. The complete variable domain, with remaining parts taken from reference TRBV30 and TRBJ2-5, reads SQTIHQWPATLVQPVGSPLSLECTVEGTSNPNLYWYRQAAGRGLQLLFYSVGIGQISSEVPQNLSASRPQDRQFILSSKKLLLSDSGFYLCAGGGQETQYFGPGTRLLVL.

The chain is built from TRBV6-1 and TRBJ2-2; TRBD1 matches 8 bases. Losses at the gene ends were 7 bases for V and 5 bases for J; bases not matched to a gene: 9. The CDR3 is 15 residues long. The germline CDR1 and CDR2 sequences are MNHNS and SASEGT. CDR3 loop: CASKFPTGVTGELFF. For the CDR3, the DNA is TGTGCCAGCAAGTTTCCGACAGGGGTAACCGGGGAGCTGTTTTTT.

This chain joins TRBV10-3 and TRBJ1-1, with a tentative D call TRBD1 (6 bases). This CDR3 region has 14 residues. The germline V and J ends were trimmed by 10 bases and 1 base, with 16 bases remaining between them. Germline-derived CDR1 and CDR2 are ENHRY and SYGVKD. This chain's CDR3 is CASSNRDQNTEAFF. In nucleotides, the CDR3 is TGTGCCAGTTCAAACAGGGATCAGAACACTGAAGCTTTCTTT.

The chain uses TRBV2 and TRBJ2-7; weak D call: TRBD1 (5 bases). The V gene lost 4 bases and the J gene lost 3 bases, with 10 bases spanning the gap. Germline V gene sequence: CDR1 SNHLY, CDR2 FYNNEI. This CDR3 is 13 amino acids long. As DNA, the CDR3 is TGTGCCAGCAGTGGACAGAGCCTCTACGAGCAGTACTTC. Amino acids: CASSGQSLYEQYF.

The V call is TRBV7-3, the J call TRBJ2-1; 9 bases map to TRBD2. Germline V lookup: CDR1 SGHTA, CDR2 FQGTGA. The junction had 9 bases not matched to a gene; V was cut back by 4 bases and J by 8 bases. The CDR3 length is 15 residues. This CDR3 is CASSSFGGRGDEQFF. As DNA, the CDR3 is TGTGCCAGCAGCTCGTTTGGCGGGAGGGGAGATGAGCAGTTCTTC.

The chain couples TRBV7-9 to TRBJ1-1; 8 nucleotides line up with TRBD1. CDR3 length equals 15 residues. The germline CDR1 and CDR2 sequences are SEHNR and FQNEAQ (reference sequence). The junction had 6 bases not matched to a gene; V was cut back by 3 bases and J by 3 bases. The CDR3 sequence is CASSLGDRPDTEAFF. In nucleotides, the CDR3 is TGTGCCAGCAGCTTGGGGGACAGGCCAGACACTGAAGCTTTCTTT.

This chain uses TRBV28 with TRBJ2-4; 8 positions match TRBD2. The junction had 9 bases not matched to a gene; V was cut back by 5 bases and J by 6 bases. Germline V lookup: CDR1 MDHEN, CDR2 SYDVKM. The CDR3 is 15 residues long. Here the CDR3 reads CASSGGGTSRNIQYF. The CDR3 DNA follows: TGTGCCAGCAGTGGGGGTGGGACTAGTCGAAACATTCAGTACTTC.

The V and J genes are TRBV29-1 and TRBJ2-3; D may be TRBD2 (5 bases). Germline V gene lookup returns CDR1 SQVTM and CDR2 ANQGSEA. V lost 4 bases and J lost 3, with 11 bases in between. The CDR3 loop spans 13 amino acids. The CDR3 DNA reads TGCAGCGTTGGTTTCGGAGGTACAGATACGCAGTATTTT. This gives the protein CSVGFGGTDTQYF.

V usage is TRBV7-2 and J usage is TRBJ1-2; D may be TRBD1 (6 bases). Germline V gives CDR1 SGHTA, CDR2 FQGNSA. The CDR3 loop spans 13 amino acids. Trimming pared 1 base from V and 8 bases from J, leaving 11 bases between. This CDR3 is CASSLGTGRGYTF. CDR3 coding DNA: TGTGCCAGCAGCTTAGGTACAGGGCGCGGCTACACCTTC.

This clone appeared a few times. The CDR3 spells CASRLMNTEAFF. The CDR3, as DNA: TGTGCCAGCAGACTGATGAACACTGAAGCTTTCTTT. This rearrangement joins TRBV7-9 to TRBJ1-1, with D unclear. Between the trimmed V and J ends, which lost 6 bases and 0 bases, there was a span of 5 bases. CDR1 is SEHNR, CDR2 FQNEAQ, per germline (reference sequence). The CDR3 extends over 12 amino acids.

This clone was recorded a few times. The chain uses TRBV18 and TRBJ2-2; 11 positions agree with TRBD2. The germline CDR1 and CDR2 sequences are KGHSH and LQKENI. The J segment lost 2 bases and the V segment lost 2 bases, leaving 4 bases of the junction unmatched. The CDR3 has 17 amino acids. CDR3 DNA sequence: TGTGCCAGCTCACCAAAAACTAGCGGGGGCAACACCGGGGAGCTGTTTTTT. Translation gives CASSPKTSGGNTGELFF.

The chain's CDR3 is CASTTAPGTGELFF. The CDR3, as DNA: TGTGCCAGTACGACAGCGCCAGGCACCGGGGAGCTGTTTTTT. The rearrangement uses TRBV19 and TRBJ2-2; D possibly corresponds to TRBD1 (5 bases). Germline CDR1 LNHDA, CDR2 SQIVND (reference sequence). V lost 7 bases, J lost 4 bases, and 13 bases lay in between. CDR3 length: 14 amino acids.

The table lists this clone with a few counts. The rearrangement uses TRBV9 and TRBJ2-2; D not certain. This CDR3 contains 14 residues. Trimming removed 4 bases from V and 5 bases from J, with 12 bases in between. Germline assignment: CDR1 SGDLS and CDR2 YYNGEE. CDR3 in DNA: TGTGCCAGCAGCCTCTCCCGGTGGACCGGGGAGCTGTTTTTT. Translating it yields CASSLSRWTGELFF.

This clone was seen more than once but under ten times. This chain connects TRBV6-6 to TRBJ1-2, with TRBD1 identical over 10 bases. CDR3 length equals 16 residues. Germline V CDR1 and CDR2: MNHNY, SVGAGI (reference sequence). The V gene end was trimmed by 5 bases and the J gene end by 8 bases; junction bases not matched to a gene: 14. The CDR3 region is CASSRLAGQGSEGYTF. CDR3 bases: TGTGCCAGCAGTCGTCTGGCGGGACAGGGGTCGGAGGGCTACACCTTC.

The rearrangement uses TRBV2 and TRBJ2-3; 8 bases line up with TRBD2. Per germline, CDR1 SNHLY and CDR2 FYNNEI. The CDR3 consists of 16 residues. Losses at the gene ends were 2 bases for V and 5 bases for J; bases not matched to a gene: 9. CDR3 sequence reads: CASSEREAGELDTQYF. In DNA form, the CDR3 reads TGTGCCAGCAGTGAACGTGAAGCGGGAGAATTAGATACGCAGTATTTT.

This clone ranks as medium-sized. This chain connects TRBV28 to TRBJ1-2; D uncertain. Trimming pared 5 bases from V and 7 bases from J, leaving 14 bases between. Germline CDR1 MDHEN, CDR2 SYDVKM. The CDR3 contains 13 residues. The CDR3 DNA follows: TGTGCCAGCAGTCCTATATTGGGCCGTGGCTACACCTTC. This gives the protein CASSPILGRGYTF.

This sequence joins TRBV6-1 and TRBJ2-1, with 8 bases lining up with TRBD1. Per the germline V gene, CDR1 is MNHNS and CDR2 is SASEGT. The CDR3 contains 17 residues. After removal of 4 bases from V and 8 bases from J, the junction contained 16 bases not matched to a gene. The CDR3 region is CASSVRRGQGTLDEQFF. The CDR3 nucleotides are TGTGCCAGCAGTGTTCGCAGGGGGCAGGGAACCTTGGATGAGCAGTTCTTC.

The gene calls are TRBV7-2 and TRBJ1-3; no firm D call. V was trimmed by 3 bases and J by 4 bases, leaving 7 bases between them. This CDR3 has 13 amino acids. Germline V gene lookup returns CDR1 SGHTA and CDR2 FQGNSA. The CDR3 here is CASSFGVGNTIYF. DNA for the CDR3: TGTGCCAGCAGCTTTGGGGTCGGAAACACCATATATTTT.

The chain is built from TRBV6-5 and TRBJ1-2; tentative D call: TRBD1 (5 bases). V lost 6 bases and J 7 bases, leaving 15 bases between the germline ends. CDR1 and CDR2 from the germline V gene are MNHEY and SVGAGI. The CDR3 sequence is 13 residues long. The CDR3: CASRNPSGAGYTF. The CDR3 DNA follows: TGTGCCAGCAGAAATCCCAGCGGGGCTGGCTACACCTTC.

This clone was seen a single time. This chain connects TRBV19 to TRBJ2-2, with 10 bases lining up with TRBD1. The length of the CDR3 is 14 residues. Germline assignment: CDR1 LNHDA and CDR2 SQIVND (reference sequence). The junction had 8 bases not matched to a gene; V was cut back by 9 bases and J by 7 bases. CDR3 sequence reads: CASRQGASGGELFF. The CDR3 region has the DNA TGTGCCAGCCGACAGGGGGCGAGTGGCGGGGAGCTGTTTTTT.

The chain recombines TRBV5-6 with TRBJ2-7; 7 bases fit TRBD2. V dropped 5 bases and J dropped 2; count of bases not matched to a gene: 7. The CDR3 sequence is 14 residues long. Germline assignment: CDR1 SGHDT and CDR2 YYEEEE. The CDR3 spells CASSLAGQTYEQYF. CDR3 DNA sequence: TGTGCCAGCAGTTTAGCGGGCCAGACCTACGAGCAGTACTTC. The variable domain in full, with the rest retrieved from reference TRBV5-6 and TRBJ2-7, is DAGVTQSPTHLIKTRGQQVTLRCSPKSGHDTVSWYQQALGQGPQFIFQYYEEEERQRGNFPDRFSGHQFPNYSSELNVNALLLGDSALYLCASSLAGQTYEQYFGPGTRLTVT.

V and J are TRBV6-5 and TRBJ1-2; D is undetermined. The germline V and J ends were trimmed by 7 bases and 5 bases, with 14 bases remaining between them. The CDR3 runs to 13 residues. Germline V lookup: CDR1 MNHEY, CDR2 SVGAGI. The CDR3 region is CASTRPGLYGYTF. The CDR3 DNA is TGTGCCAGCACCCGACCAGGCCTTTATGGCTACACCTTC.

The rearrangement links TRBV30 to TRBJ1-5; 10 positions agree with TRBD1. V was clipped by 3 bases and J by 8 bases; unmatched bases: 4. This CDR3 comprises 13 residues. The germline V gene encodes CDR1 GTSNPN and CDR2 SVGIG (reference sequence). The CDR3 reads CAWSTGQGKPQHF. The CDR3 DNA reads TGTGCCTGGAGCACGGGACAGGGGAAGCCCCAGCATTTT.